This entry concerns a single T cell receptor (beta chain). These data originate in a study of regulatory T cells in long-lasting Graves disease. To make TCR beta libraries, researchers used iRepertoire HTBI primers and Arm-PCR of CDR3 regions. Original data processing: Among the samples, approximately 60 TRBV and more than twelve TRBJ segments were identified. TCRdb itself ran the multiplex PCR reads through MiXCR, one entry per CDR3 protein. It is TCRdb's table, rather than the study itself, that gives the V and J calls and clone size. Seen here are 420,000 or so distinct CDR3 sequences, roughly a quarter observed once, and the top ten hold about 27%. Germline CDR1 and CDR2: SEHNR and FQNEAQ (reference sequence). Germline trimming cut 5 bases from V and 6 bases from J; bases unmatched to any gene: 13. The CDR3 runs 16 residues. Time point of the sample: persistent/refractory GD, antithyroid drugs over 5 years with positive TRAb. Extracted PBMC RNA gave rise to the TCR library.

V and J are TRBV7-9 and TRBJ2-7; 10 bases match TRBD1. The sequence was obtained from a female donor with Graves disease. This sample comprised peripheral blood mononuclear cells (PBMCs), obtained when the disease was refractory, from a patient treated with antithyroid drugs. CDR3 DNA: TGTGCCAGCAGCGTTACCGGGACAGGGGATCGCGGCGAGCAGTACTTC. Translating it yields CASSVTGTGDRGEQYF.